This T cell receptor beta chain was recorded in a study of blood T cell repertoires in COVID-19. At the level of the study: The United States, Italy and Spain provided the acute and convalescent COVID-19 samples. From T cells, B-cell-depleted T cells, or PBMCs came the material, which was cDNA or gDNA.

Original handling: Scientists estimated how many nucleated cells there were by amplifying reference gene primers. The protocol was immunoSEQ multiplex PCR, while the TCRdb copy is restricted to in-frame clones and leaves out a portion. D and trimming come from the DNA, and the V and J calls and clone size come from that table. The sample comprises fewer than 150,000 clones, about 83% of which are singletons, and 10% to 15% rests with the top ten. V shed 5 bases and J 3 bases; nucleotides not matched to a gene: 2. This CDR3 has 13 amino acids. CDR1 KGHSH and CDR2 LQKENI come from the germline V gene. This clonotype originated in a human donor in a cohort sampled during active COVID-19. The chain carries TRBV18 and TRBJ2-7; 9 bases align to TRBD1. Sequences were obtained from peripheral blood. The CDR3: CASSSDRGYEQYF. As DNA, the CDR3 is TGTGCCAGCTCATCGGACAGGGGCTACGAGCAGTACTTC.